Below, 2 T cell receptor beta chains from the same sample are listed, as sequenced in a study of technical replicates of blood from a handful of donors. Generated by immunoSEQ multiplex PCR, the TCRdb table keeps only in-frame clones and is missing some. The sample holds 60,000 to 70,000 clones, 95% to 98% seen once. Sequenced sample: T cells isolated from PBMCs. The receptors here all came from a human donor in good health.

The gene calls are TRBV7-9 and TRBJ2-1; 9 nucleotides agree with TRBD1. Germline assignment: CDR1 SEHNR and CDR2 FQNEAQ (reference sequence). The ends lost 6 bases at V and 2 bases at J; junction bases unmatched: 5. The CDR3 has 15 residues. The CDR3 DNA reads as TGTGCCAGCAGTTCACAGGGGGCCCCCTACAATGAGCAGTTCTTC. Its translation is CASSSQGAPYNEQFF.

Only one count was recorded for this clone. The chain uses TRBV5-6 and TRBJ2-7, with 12 bases that match TRBD2. Germline CDR1 and CDR2: SGHDT and YYEEEE. J gave up 5 bases and V 4 bases, and 7 bases lay outside the gene matches. The CDR3 is 15 amino acids. CDR3 bases: TGTGCCAGCAGCCTAGCGGGAGGGGGTGTCGACGAGCAGTACTTC. It yields the protein CASSLAGGGVDEQYF.